This T cell receptor beta chain was identified during a study of T cell clonotyping in hematopoietic cell transplantation. On this clone: Its antigen remains unidentified.

Germline CDR1 and CDR2: LGHNA and YSLEER. The CDR3 is made up of 15 amino acids. V lost 7 bases and J lost 4, with 16 bases in between. Only in-frame clones appear in the TCRdb table, and some are missing; sequencing was by immunoSEQ multiplex PCR. Of 30,000 or so clones in the sample, roughly nine tenths were seen once. General study results and limits: Pathologically expanded recipient clonotypes increased progressively from day 30 to day 180 as diversity fell. Few recipient clonotypes overlapped donors; over 95% were de novo at given depth. CD4 and CD8 repertoire contributions could not be separated without sorting.

Recipient blood drawn about 28 days pretransplant and days 30, 100, 180 after. This chain connects TRBV4-3 to TRBJ2-2; perhaps TRBD1 as D (5 bases). This sample comprised PBMCs, obtained 100 days after allogeneic stem cell transplant. The TCR originated in a female patient aged 45-60 years who had an allogeneic stem cell transplant from a related donor, so the T cells may come from the graft donor. Some clones in this sample may be carry-over from other donors' samples. The CDR3 DNA sequence: TGCGCCAGCAAAGGGGCAGACGAAATCACCGGGGAGCTGTTTTTT. It specifies CASKGADEITGELFF.